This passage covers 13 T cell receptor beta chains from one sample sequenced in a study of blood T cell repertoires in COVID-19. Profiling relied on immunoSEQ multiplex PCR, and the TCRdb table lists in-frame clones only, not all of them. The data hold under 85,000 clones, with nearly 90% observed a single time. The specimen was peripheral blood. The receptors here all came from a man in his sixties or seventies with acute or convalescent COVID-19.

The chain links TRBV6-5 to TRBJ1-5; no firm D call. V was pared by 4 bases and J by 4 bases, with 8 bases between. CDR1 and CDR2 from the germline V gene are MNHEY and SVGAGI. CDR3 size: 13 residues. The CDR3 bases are TGTGCCAGCAGTTCTGCGATGAATCAGCCCCAGCATTTT. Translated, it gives CASSSAMNQPQHF.

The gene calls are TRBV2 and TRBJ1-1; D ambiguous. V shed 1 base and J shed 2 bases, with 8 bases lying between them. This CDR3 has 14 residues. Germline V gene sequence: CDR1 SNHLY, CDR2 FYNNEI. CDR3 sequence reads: CASSEGVSNTEAFF. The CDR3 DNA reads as TGTGCCAGCAGTGAAGGCGTCTCCAACACTGAAGCTTTCTTT. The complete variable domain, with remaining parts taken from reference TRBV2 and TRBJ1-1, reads EPEVTQTPSHQVTQMGQEVILRCVPISNHLYFYWYRQILGQKVEFLVSFYNNEISEKSEIFDDQFSVERPDGSNFTLKIRSTKLEDSAMYFCASSEGVSNTEAFFGQGTRLTVV.

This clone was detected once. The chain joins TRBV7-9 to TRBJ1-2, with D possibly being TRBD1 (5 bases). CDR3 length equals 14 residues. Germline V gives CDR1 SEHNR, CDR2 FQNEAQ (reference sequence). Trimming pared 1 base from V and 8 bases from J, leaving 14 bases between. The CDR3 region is CASSLVSRDVGYTF. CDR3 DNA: TGTGCCAGCAGCTTAGTATCCAGGGATGTGGGCTACACCTTC.

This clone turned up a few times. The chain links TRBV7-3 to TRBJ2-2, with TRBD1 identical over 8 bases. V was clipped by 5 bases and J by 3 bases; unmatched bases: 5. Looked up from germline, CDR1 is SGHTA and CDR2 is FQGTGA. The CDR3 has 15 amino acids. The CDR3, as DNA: TGTGCCAGCAGCGCCACGGACAGGGACACCGGGGAGCTGTTTTTT. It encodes CASSATDRDTGELFF.

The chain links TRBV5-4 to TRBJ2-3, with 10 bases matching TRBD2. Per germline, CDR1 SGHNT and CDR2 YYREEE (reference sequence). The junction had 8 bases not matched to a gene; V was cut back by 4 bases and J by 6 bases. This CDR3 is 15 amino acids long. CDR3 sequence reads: CASSISGGPGDTQYF. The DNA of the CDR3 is TGTGCCAGCAGCATTAGCGGGGGGCCGGGGGATACGCAGTATTTT.

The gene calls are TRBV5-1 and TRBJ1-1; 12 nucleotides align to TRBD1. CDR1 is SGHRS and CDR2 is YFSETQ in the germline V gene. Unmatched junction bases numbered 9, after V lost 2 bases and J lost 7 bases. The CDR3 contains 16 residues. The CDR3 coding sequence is TGCGCCAGCAGCTTTGGGGCCGGGACAGGGGGCCGTGAAGCTTTCTTT. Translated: CASSFGAGTGGREAFF. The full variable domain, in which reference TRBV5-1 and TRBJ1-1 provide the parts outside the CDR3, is KAGVTQTPRYLIKTRGQQVTLSCSPISGHRSVSWYQQTPGQGLQFLFEYFSETQRNKGNFPGRFSGRQFSNSRSEMNVSTLELGDSALYLCASSFGAGTGGREAFFGQGTRLTVV.

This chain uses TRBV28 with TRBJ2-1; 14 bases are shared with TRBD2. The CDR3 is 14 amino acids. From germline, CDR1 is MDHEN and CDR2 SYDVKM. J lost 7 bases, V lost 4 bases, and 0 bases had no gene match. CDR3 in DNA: TGTGCCAGCAGTTGGACTAGCGGGGGGAATGAGCAGTTCTTC. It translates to CASSWTSGGNEQFF.

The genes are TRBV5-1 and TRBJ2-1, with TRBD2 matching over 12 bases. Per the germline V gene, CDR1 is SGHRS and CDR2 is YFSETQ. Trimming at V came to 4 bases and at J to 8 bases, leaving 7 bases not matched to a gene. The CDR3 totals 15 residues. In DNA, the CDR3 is TGCGCCAGCAGCAGACTAGCGGGAGCCCCAGATGAGCAGTTCTTC. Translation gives CASSRLAGAPDEQFF.

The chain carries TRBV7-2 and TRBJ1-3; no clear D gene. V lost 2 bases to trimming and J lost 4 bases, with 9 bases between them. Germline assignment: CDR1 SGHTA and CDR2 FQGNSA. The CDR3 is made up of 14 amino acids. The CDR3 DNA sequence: TGTGCCAGCAGCTTACCCGGGTCAGGAAACACCATATATTTT. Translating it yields CASSLPGSGNTIYF.

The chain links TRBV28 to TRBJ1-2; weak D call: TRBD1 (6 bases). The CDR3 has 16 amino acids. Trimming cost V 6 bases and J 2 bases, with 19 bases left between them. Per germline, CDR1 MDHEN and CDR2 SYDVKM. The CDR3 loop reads CASRDSGQGKNYGYTF. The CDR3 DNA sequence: TGTGCCAGCAGGGATTCCGGCCAGGGGAAGAACTATGGCTACACCTTC.

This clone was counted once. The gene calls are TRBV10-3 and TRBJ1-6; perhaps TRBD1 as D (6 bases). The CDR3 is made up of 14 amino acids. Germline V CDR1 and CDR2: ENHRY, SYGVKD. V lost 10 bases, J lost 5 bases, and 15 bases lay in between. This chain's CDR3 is CASGQTNDNSPLHF. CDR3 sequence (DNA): TGTGCCAGCGGACAGACAAACGATAATTCACCCCTCCACTTT.

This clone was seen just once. CDR3 DNA sequence: TGTGCCAGTAGTATCGGGCAGGCGATATTACAGGCTGGCAATGAGCAGTTCTTC. Its protein is CASSIGQAILQAGNEQFF. The rearrangement joins TRBV19 to TRBJ2-1; perhaps TRBD1 as D (5 bases). CDR1 and CDR2 from the germline V gene are LNHDA and SQIVND (reference sequence). Trimming took 3 bases from V and 6 from J, leaving 24 bases between them. The length of the CDR3 is 18 residues.

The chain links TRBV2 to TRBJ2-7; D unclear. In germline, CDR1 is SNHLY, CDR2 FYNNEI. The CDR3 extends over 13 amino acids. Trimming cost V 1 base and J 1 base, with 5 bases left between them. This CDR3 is CASSEGSSYEQYF. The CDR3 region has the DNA TGTGCCAGCAGTGAAGGGAGTTCCTACGAGCAGTACTTC.